This T cell receptor (beta chain) was captured by sequencing in a study of cytomegalovirus exposure and HLA in healthy donors. The overall study: Within the Caucasian-associated ancestry cluster were more than 75% of the approximately 400 genotyped donors.

Germline CDR1 MRHNA, CDR2 SNTAGT. This CDR3 has 15 residues. V gave up 3 bases and J gave up 3 bases, with 13 bases separating them. To note about this clone: The antigen is not known.

The PCR had 60 Vbeta and 13 Jbeta primers. Produced via immunoSEQ multiplex PCR; TCRdb's table is partial and in-frame only. The sample consists of about 150,000 clones, roughly 82% of them appearing once. Study outcomes and limitations: The authors reported that TCR beta sequences could predict HLA-A and HLA-B alleles. These predictions were accurate for most subjects in the first cohort. A cluster of highly shared sequence variants was likely a sequencing artifact.

Healthy individuals who donated bone marrow served as the donors. The rearrangement links TRBV6-4 to TRBJ2-3, with a tentative D call TRBD2 (7 bases). This receptor was obtained from a woman aged 50 to 60 in good health and CMV-seropositive. Sequenced sample: PBMCs. CDR3 DNA: TGTGCCAGCAGTGAGTGGGGGGGCCGTACAGATACGCAGTATTTT. This gives the protein CASSEWGGRTDTQYF.